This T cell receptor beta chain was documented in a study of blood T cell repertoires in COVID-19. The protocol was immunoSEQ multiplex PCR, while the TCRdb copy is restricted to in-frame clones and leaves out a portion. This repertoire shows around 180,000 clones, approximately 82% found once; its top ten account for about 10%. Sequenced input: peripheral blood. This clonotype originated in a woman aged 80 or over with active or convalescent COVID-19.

CDR3 protein: CAWKSGGEIYGYTF. The CDR3, as DNA: TGTGCCTGGAAGTCAGGGGGTGAGATCTATGGCTACACCTTC. The V and J genes are TRBV30 and TRBJ1-2; TRBD1 aligns across 7 bases. Germline CDR1 reads GTSNPN; CDR2 reads SVGIG (reference sequence). V gave up 4 bases and J gave up 4 bases; unmatched junction bases: 9. CDR3 length equals 14 residues.